This note documents a single T cell receptor (beta chain) sequence. The CDR3 length is 16 residues. The germline CDR1 and CDR2 sequences are ENHRY and SYGVKD. V was cut by 4 bases and J by 2 bases, with 16 bases left in between. This specimen comes from a study of blood T cell repertoires in COVID-19. Study context: The United States, Italy and Spain provided the acute and convalescent COVID-19 samples. PBMCs, B-cell-depleted T cells, or T cells provided the cDNA or gDNA that made up the material.

Assay: immunoSEQ multiplex PCR; the TCRdb copy retains only in-frame clones and omits some. The table lists 250,000 or so clones, more than 75% of them singletons, with around 1.7% in the top ten. Source material: PBMCs or T cells enriched from blood (not recorded which). The TCR was taken from a man aged 35 to 55 who had recovered from COVID-19. This chain uses TRBV10-3 with TRBJ2-3; D call uncertain. CDR3 in DNA: TGTGCCATCAGTGTAGGTCTTGAACAGCTCACAGATACGCAGTATTTT. Translating it yields CAISVGLEQLTDTQYF.